Listed here is a single T cell receptor beta chain. What it recognizes is unknown. This specimen comes from a study of cytomegalovirus exposure and HLA in healthy donors. Study results and caveats: In an earlier analysis, most TCR beta V segments were productive about 87% or about 30% of the time. TCR beta chains numbering 150 to 200 were designated cytomegalovirus-associated. For TCR beta chains, V- and J-gene trimming was later linked to a missense DCLRE1C variant. In a later analysis, HLA-associated TCR beta chains were more clonally expanded than equally common others.

The PCR ran on 60 Vbeta and 13 Jbeta primers. Some clones are missing from TCRdb's copy, which holds only in-frame ones; the method was immunoSEQ multiplex PCR. This table holds fewer than 150,000 clones, roughly four fifths found once. Sequences were obtained from PBMCs. This clonotype was sampled from a man aged 30 to 45 in good health and CMV-seronegative.

In nucleotides, the CDR3 is TGCGCCAGCAGTTCTCGGACTGGCTCCTACGAGCAGTACTTC. This codes for CASSSRTGSYEQYF. The chain recombines TRBV5-1 with TRBJ2-7; D may be TRBD2 (5 bases). The CDR3 covers 14 residues. V was shortened by 5 bases and J by 0 bases, with 12 bases between the two germline ends. CDR1 and CDR2 (germline): SGHRS, YFSETQ.